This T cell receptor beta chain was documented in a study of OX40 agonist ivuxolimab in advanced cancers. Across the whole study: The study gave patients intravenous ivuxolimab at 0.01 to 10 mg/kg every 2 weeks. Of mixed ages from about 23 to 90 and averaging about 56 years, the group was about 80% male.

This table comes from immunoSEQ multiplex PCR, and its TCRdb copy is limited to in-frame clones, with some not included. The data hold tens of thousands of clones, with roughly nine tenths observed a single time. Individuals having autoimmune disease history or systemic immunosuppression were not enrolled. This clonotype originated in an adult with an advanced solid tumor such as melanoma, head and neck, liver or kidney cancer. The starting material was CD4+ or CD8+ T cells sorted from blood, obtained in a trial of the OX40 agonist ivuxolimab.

The CDR3, as DNA: TGTGCCAGCAGTCTTGGGCCTCCATACGAGCAGTACTTC. Translation gives CASSLGPPYEQYF. The chain links TRBV27 to TRBJ2-7; D uncertain. Per the germline V gene, CDR1 is MNHEY and CDR2 is SMNVEV (reference sequence). V lost 5 bases and J lost 4, with 12 bases in between. The CDR3 is 13 amino acids.